This T cell receptor beta chain was sequenced in a study of regulatory T cells in long-lasting Graves disease. The CDR3 is 15 residues long. Germline V gene sequence: CDR1 SGHAT, CDR2 FQNNGV. V was pared by 5 bases and J by 4 bases, with 8 bases of the junction left unmatched. Arm-PCR of CDR3 regions and iRepertoire HTBI primers were the basis on which TCR beta libraries were built. One entry per CDR3 protein, called by TCRdb with MiXCR from the multiplex PCR reads. The data show under 700,000 distinct CDR3 sequences, 15% to 20% seen once. Documented time point: newly diagnosed GD, antithyroid drugs for less than 3 months. RNA from PBMCs was the source of the TCR library. EDTA tubes were used for drawing 8 to 9 milliliters of peripheral blood. This clonotype was found many times. The data were also submitted as part of a second study, on T cells in Graves' hyperthyroidism and ophthalmopathy. That paper notes: A set of HTBI primers served as the primers for a first-round RT-PCR of the TCR CDR3.

The gene calls are TRBV11-2 and TRBJ2-7, with 10 bases fitting TRBD1. This TCR derives from a woman aged 35-65 years with Graves disease. Sample: peripheral blood mononuclear cells (PBMCs), taken at new diagnosis, from a patient treated with antithyroid drugs. The CDR3 DNA sequence: TGTGCCAGCAGCATAACCGGGACAGGGGCTTACGAGCAGTACTTC. Its protein is CASSITGTGAYEQYF.